The rows below give T cell receptor beta chains drawn from one sample of a study of cytomegalovirus exposure and HLA in healthy donors. Only in-frame clones appear in the TCRdb table, and some are missing; sequencing was by immunoSEQ multiplex PCR. There are tens of thousands of clones in the sample; about 69% occur only once, and about 6.8% lies in the top ten. The sequencing input was PBMCs. These receptors were obtained from a young man in good health and CMV-seropositive. The CDR3 runs from the conserved cysteine through the conserved F or W. D genes are given only for firm matches. Only part of the rows carry a size: once, few, many, or a class if the clone is expanded.

TRBD2 | TRBJ2-7 | . | TRBV5-4 | TGTGCCAGCAGCTTGGTAGCGGGGGGATCCTACGAGCAGTACTTC | CASSLVAGGSYEQYF
. | TRBJ1-1 | . | TRBV19 | TGTGCCAGTAGTATAGATACGGGATACACTGAAGCTTTCTTT | CASSIDTGYTEAFF
TRBD1 | TRBJ2-1 | . | TRBV5-1 | TGCGCCAGCAGGGCCCCGGGACAGGGGACATGGGAGCAGTTCTTC | CASRAPGQGTWEQFF
. | TRBJ2-3 | . | TRBV6-5 | TGTGCCAGCAGTTACCAGGGGCAGGGCACAGATACGCAGTATTTT | CASSYQGQGTDTQYF
TRBD2 | TRBJ2-1 | once | TRBV4-1 | TGCGCCAGCAGCCAAGAGGAGCGGGGGAGTTACAATGAGCAGTTCTTC | CASSQEERGSYNEQFF
. | TRBJ2-3 | once | TRBV2 | TGTGCCAGCAGTCAGGGGGATACGCAGTATTTT | CASSQGDTQYF
. | TRBJ2-2 | . | TRBV5-5 | TGTGCCAGCAGCTTGCCTTCCGCGGATCCCGCCGGGGAGCTGTTTTTT | CASSLPSADPAGELFF
TRBD1 | TRBJ2-3 | few | TRBV6-1 | TGTGCCAGCGGAGAGGGGGCCGGCGCAGATACGCAGTATTTT | CASGEGAGADTQYF
. | TRBJ1-1 | . | TRBV5-4 | TGTGCCAGCAGCTCCTTGTATCGGAACACTGAAGCTTTCTTT | CASSSLYRNTEAFF
TRBD1 | TRBJ1-1 | . | TRBV4-1 | TGCGCCAGCAGCCAAGAGGGGACAGTGCTGAACACTGAAGCTTTCTTT | CASSQEGTVLNTEAFF